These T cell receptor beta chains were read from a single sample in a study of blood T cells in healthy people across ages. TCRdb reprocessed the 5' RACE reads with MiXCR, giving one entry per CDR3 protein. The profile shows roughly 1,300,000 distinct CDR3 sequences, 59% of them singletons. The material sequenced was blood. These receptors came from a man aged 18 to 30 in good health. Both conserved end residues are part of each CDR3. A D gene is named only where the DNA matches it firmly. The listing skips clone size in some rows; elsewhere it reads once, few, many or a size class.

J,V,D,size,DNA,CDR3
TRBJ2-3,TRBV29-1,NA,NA,TGCAGCGGTGGACAGACTAGCACAGATACGCAGTATTTT,CSGGQTSTDTQYF
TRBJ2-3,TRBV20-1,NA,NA,TGCAGTGCTAGCTCCATACTAGGGACCACCGGCACAGATACGCAGTATTTT,CSASSILGTTGTDTQYF
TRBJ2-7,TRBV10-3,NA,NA,TGTGCCATCAGTGAAATCAGGGTAGGCGAGCAGTACTTC,CAISEIRVGEQYF
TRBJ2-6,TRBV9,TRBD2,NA,TGTGCCAGCAGCGTGGGAGGGAGCCCTTCTGGGGCCAACGTCCTGACTTTC,CASSVGGSPSGANVLTF
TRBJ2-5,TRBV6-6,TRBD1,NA,TGTGCCAGCAGTTACTCTGGGGGGACAGGGAGGTGGGAGACCCAGTACTTC,CASSYSGGTGRWETQYF
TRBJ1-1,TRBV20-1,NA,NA,TGCAGTGCTAGATCTTGGAGGGTCTTGAACACTGAAGCTTTCTTT,CSARSWRVLNTEAFF
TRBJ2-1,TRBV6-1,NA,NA,TGTGCCAGCAGTGAAAGTCGGGTTGTAAATGAGCAGTTCTTC,CASSESRVVNEQFF
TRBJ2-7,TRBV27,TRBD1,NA,TGTGCCAGCAGTACAAAGGGACAGGTCTCCTACGAGCAGTACTTC,CASSTKGQVSYEQYF
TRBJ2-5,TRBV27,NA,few,TGTGCCAGCAGTTTGAACCTACAAGAGACCCAGTACTTC,CASSLNLQETQYF
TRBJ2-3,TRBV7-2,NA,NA,TGTGCCAGCAGCCCGAGTCCTAGGGATACGCAGTATTTT,CASSPSPRDTQYF
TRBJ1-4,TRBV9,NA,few,TGTGCCAGCAGCGTAGAACATCAAAATGAAAAACTGTTTTTT,CASSVEHQNEKLFF
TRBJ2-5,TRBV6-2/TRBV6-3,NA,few,TGTGCCAGCAGTTACTCGGCAGCCTCCACGACCCAGTACTTC,CASSYSAASTTQYF
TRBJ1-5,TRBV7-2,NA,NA,TGTGCCAGCAGCTTCATGGTAGAACAGCCCCAGCATTTT,CASSFMVEQPQHF
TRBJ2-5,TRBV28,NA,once,TGTGCCAGCAGTTCTTTGGTGTTGGGGACCCAGTACTTC,CASSSLVLGTQYF
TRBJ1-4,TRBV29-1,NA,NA,TGCAGCGTTGTTCAGGGATACAATGAAAAACTGTTTTTT,CSVVQGYNEKLFF
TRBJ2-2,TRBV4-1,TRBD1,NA,TGCGCCAGCAGCCAGCGCCGGAGAGACAGGGTTAACACCGGGGAGCTGTTTTTT,CASSQRRRDRVNTGELFF
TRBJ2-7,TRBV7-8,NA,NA,TGTGCCAGCAGCTCCGGGGGCAGGGGCAACGAGCAGTACTTC,CASSSGGRGNEQYF
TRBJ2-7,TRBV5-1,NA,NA,TGCGCCAGCAGCTTCAACAGGGCCGAGCAGTACTTC,CASSFNRAEQYF
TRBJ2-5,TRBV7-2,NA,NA,TGTGCCAGCAGCTTCGGGGGCTCGCAAGAGACCCAGTACTTC,CASSFGGSQETQYF
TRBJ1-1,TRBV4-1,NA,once,TGCGCCAGCAGCCAAGATCGAAGGATGAGGGGACGTGAAGCTTTCTTT,CASSQDRRMRGREAFF
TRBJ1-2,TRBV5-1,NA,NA,TGCGCCAGCAGCTTGGAAGGGATTCTACCCTATAGTGGCTACACCTTC,CASSLEGILPYSGYTF
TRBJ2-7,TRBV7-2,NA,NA,TGTGCCAGCTCCCCCGGCCGAGTCCCCTACGAGCAGTACTTC,CASSPGRVPYEQYF
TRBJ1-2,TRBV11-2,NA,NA,TGTGCCAGCAGCTTCCCGGGCCTGGACATTGGCTACACCTTC,CASSFPGLDIGYTF
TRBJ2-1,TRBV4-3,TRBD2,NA,TGCGCCAGCGGCCCCTTTTTCCCGGGACTATACAATGAGCAGTTCTTC,CASGPFFPGLYNEQFF
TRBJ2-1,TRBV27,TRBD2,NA,TGTGCCAGCAGTTTGTTACCGGGGGGGTACAATGAGCAGTTCTTC,CASSLLPGGYNEQFF
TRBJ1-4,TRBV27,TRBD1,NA,TGTGCCAGCAGTTCCATGACAGGGGAAGAGGAAAAACTGTTTTTT,CASSSMTGEEEKLFF
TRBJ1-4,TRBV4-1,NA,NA,TGCGCCAGCAGACACGGGACACTGGCCCGTAATGAAAAACTGTTTTTT,CASRHGTLARNEKLFF
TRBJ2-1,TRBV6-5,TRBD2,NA,TGTGCCAGCAGTTACGGTAGCGGGAGGGCCCGGGAGCAGTTCTTC,CASSYGSGRAREQFF
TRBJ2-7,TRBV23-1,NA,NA,TGCGCCAGCAGTCAAAGGTCCTACTACGAGCAGTACTTC,CASSQRSYYEQYF
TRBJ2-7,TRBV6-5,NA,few,TGTGCCAGCAGTTACTCGGAGGCGACTCTGAACGGCGAGCAGTACTTC,CASSYSEATLNGEQYF
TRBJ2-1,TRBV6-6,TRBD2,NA,TGTGCCAGCAGTCAATTAGCGGGGCGGGAGGGCCAGTATGAGCAGTTCTTC,CASSQLAGREGQYEQFF
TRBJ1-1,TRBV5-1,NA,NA,TGCGCCAGGCTCCCGGGGGCTTGGACTGAAGCTTTCTTT,CARLPGAWTEAFF
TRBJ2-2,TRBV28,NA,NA,TGTGCTAGCAGTTTGCCCGGGAACACCGGGGAGCTGTTTTTT,CASSLPGNTGELFF
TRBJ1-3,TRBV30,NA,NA,TGTGCCTGGAGTCGAGACAGGCCCGGAAACACCATATATTTT,CAWSRDRPGNTIYF
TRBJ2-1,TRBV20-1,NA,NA,TGCAGTGCTGTAACTAGCCTTGATGAGCAGTTCTTC,CSAVTSLDEQFF
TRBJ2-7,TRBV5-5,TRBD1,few,TGTGCCAGCAGAAGACAGGGTGGAAGCGAGCAGTACTTC,CASRRQGGSEQYF
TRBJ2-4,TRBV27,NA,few,TGTGCCAGCAGTTTTGAGGGGGGGGGAAACATTCAGTACTTC,CASSFEGGGNIQYF
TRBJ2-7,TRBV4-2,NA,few,TGTGCCAGCAGCCAAGAATACGTCCCCTACGAGCAGTACTTC,CASSQEYVPYEQYF
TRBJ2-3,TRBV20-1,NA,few,TGCAGTGCTATGGGGGGAGCGGGAGATACGCAGTATTTT,CSAMGGAGDTQYF
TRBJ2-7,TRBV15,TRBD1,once,TGTGCCACCAGCAGCCCGGGACAGACCTACGAGCAGTACTTC,CATSSPGQTYEQYF
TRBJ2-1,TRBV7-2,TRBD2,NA,TGTGCCAGCAGCTTAGATCCCGCGGGGGTCTACAATGAGCAGTTCTTC,CASSLDPAGVYNEQFF
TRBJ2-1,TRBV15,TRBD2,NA,TGTGCCACCAGCAGAGTCAGGACTAGCGGGAGGAATGAGCAGTTCTTC,CATSRVRTSGRNEQFF
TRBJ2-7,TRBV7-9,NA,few,TGTGCCAGCAGCTTAGTTCCCGGGCTCGCGTCCCCCTACGAGCAGTACTTC,CASSLVPGLASPYEQYF
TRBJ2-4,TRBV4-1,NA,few,TGCGCCAGCAGCCAAGTACCGGATACAGACATTCAGTACTTC,CASSQVPDTDIQYF